This TCR beta chain was captured in a study of blood T cell repertoires in COVID-19 (dated by TCRdb to about 2020). For context, the study as a whole: Samples from collaborators originated in the United States, Italy and Spain and spanned both the acute and convalescent phases of COVID-19. Subjects who had been exposed to COVID-19, were actively infected with it, or had recovered from it provided the deeply sampled blood TCRbeta repertoires that made up the dataset. A freely available public database, intended as a resource for researchers studying the immune response to SARS-CoV-2, is where the repertoires were released. Samples were obtained from the ongoing ImmuneRACE study (first 160 participants) and from about 1,300 subjects provided by 6 global collaborators. The prospective study material was composed of cDNA or gDNA derived from T cells, B-cell-depleted T cells, or PBMCs. Where available, HLA class I and class II types were taken from metadata supplied by the sample provider and were not determined by assay-based typing. Sample metadata almost always included a de-identified subject ID, COVID-19 status, age in years and sex. Results the study describes overall, beyond this receptor: The amount of clinical and demographic metadata varied by source and participant and was provided uncurated.

In the prospective study, participants were roughly 18 to 100 years old, resided in fewer than 25 geographic areas of the United States, and were enrolled through a virtual design. To assign participants to cohorts, the prospective study relied on clinical history that participants themselves reported in a screening survey and a study questionnaire. Each participant in the prospective study had whole blood, serum and a nasopharyngeal or oropharyngeal swab collected by mobile phlebotomists. Participants in the prospective study had the option to provide additional blood draws and questionnaires over a roughly two-month period. Prospective study blood samples were shipped either frozen or at room temperature before DNA extraction. Of note for this clone: Its specific antigen is unknown. No much larger clone exists at a distance of one base, and base qualities are not known.

V was cut back by 5 bases and J by 5 bases, leaving a gap of 10 bases between them. Including cysteine and phenylalanine, the CDR3 has 12 amino acids. Only CDR3 DNA remains: 36 bases, in frame from the first base. The germline V gene gives CDR1 as SGHDT and CDR2 as YYEEEE. TCRbeta CDR3 regions were amplified from genomic DNA by means of the immunoSEQ Assay, a bias-controlled multiplex PCR. The study's own analysis went as follows. The number of nucleated cells in each sample was estimated from the amplification of reference gene primers within the assay. To quantify the absolute abundance of each unique TCRbeta CDR3 rearrangement, sequence reads were collapsed and filtered. For each sample, productive Simpson clonality was calculated by taking the square root of Simpson's diversity index across productive rearrangements. TCRdb provides this immuneACCESS table in a form limited to in-frame rearrangements. Some clones are lacking; in checked studies, under half of them reflect an unresolved V gene, and why the rest are absent is not known. V and J calls and clone size are those listed in that table; D and trimming were worked out from the DNA. The sample has around 200,000 clones on record, roughly 88% of them singletons. About 6% of the sample is taken by the ten largest.

Sequencing was done on a sample of PBMCs or T cells enriched from blood (not recorded which). Recombination connected TRBV5-6 to TRBJ2-5; TRBD2 is perhaps the D gene, given 5 matching bases. The origin of this receptor is a middle-aged man with acute COVID-19. The base sequence is TGTGCCAGCAGAGAGGGCCGGGAGACCCAGTACTTC. Protein translation: CASREGRETQYF. When the CDR3 is completed using the reference TRBV5-6 and TRBJ2-5 genes on either side, the full variable domain is DAGVTQSPTHLIKTRGQQVTLRCSPKSGHDTVSWYQQALGQGPQFIFQYYEEEERQRGNFPDRFSGHQFPNYSSELNVNALLLGDSALYLCASREGRETQYFGPGTRLLVL.